Below, 15 T cell receptor beta chains from the same sample are listed, as sequenced in a study of shared clonotypes between healthy human individuals. Only in-frame clones appear in the TCRdb table, and some are missing; sequencing was by immunoSEQ multiplex PCR. The profile shows about 2.3 million clones, just under 95% of them singletons. The material sequenced was naive CD4+ T cells from PBMCs. Subset of the sample: CD45RA+ positively selected. These receptors were obtained from a man aged 18 to 29 in good health. Some clones in this sample may be carry-over from other donors' samples.

This chain uses TRBV6-1 with TRBJ1-2; D is undetermined. Germline CDR1 is MNHNS and CDR2 is SASEGT. This CDR3 comprises 15 residues. Trimming took 1 base from V and 1 from J, leaving 10 bases between them. CDR3 protein: CASSEDFVNNYGYTF. CDR3 nucleotides: TGTGCCAGCAGTGAAGATTTTGTCAATAACTATGGCTACACCTTC.

The V call is TRBV28, the J call TRBJ2-4, with 7 positions matching TRBD1. J lost 9 bases, V lost 5 bases, and 13 bases had no gene match. Per germline, CDR1 MDHEN and CDR2 SYDVKM. This CDR3 is 15 amino acids long. The CDR3 nucleotides are TGTGCCAGCAGTCCCCTCGACAGGGTCCTCGGCATTCAGTACTTC. Protein product: CASSPLDRVLGIQYF. Full variable domain (outside the CDR3, taken from reference TRBV28 and TRBJ2-4): DVKVTQSSRYLVKRTGEKVFLECVQDMDHENMFWYRQDPGLGLRLIYFSYDVKMKEKGDIPEGYSVSREKKERFSLILESASTNQTSMYLCASSPLDRVLGIQYFGAGTRLSVL.

The V and J genes are TRBV6-1 and TRBJ2-1; D gene uncertain. This CDR3 has 13 amino acids. Trimming stripped 5 bases from V and 5 bases from J, with 10 bases between. From germline, CDR1 is MNHNS and CDR2 SASEGT. CDR3: CASSTKLDNEQFF. The CDR3 bases are TGTGCCAGCAGTACTAAACTGGACAATGAGCAGTTCTTC.

The chain links TRBV7-2 to TRBJ2-1; D may be TRBD1 or TRBD2 (7 bases each). Trimming shortened V by 8 bases and J by 0 bases, and 23 bases separated the two germline ends. The germline gives CDR1 SGHTA, CDR2 FQGNSA. The CDR3 is 18 amino acids. CDR3 coding DNA: TGTGCCAGCCACGACAGGGTCCGTGCTAGCGGCTCCTACAATGAGCAGTTCTTC. Translation gives CASHDRVRASGSYNEQFF.

This clone was observed a single time. The chain is built from TRBV30 and TRBJ2-2; TRBD1 aligns across 9 bases. The J segment lost 6 bases and the V segment lost 2 bases, leaving 10 bases of the junction unmatched. CDR1 and CDR2 from the germline V gene are GTSNPN and SVGIG (reference sequence). The length of the CDR3 is 16 residues. CDR3 bases: TGTGCCTGGAGTTTTCGCGACAGGGGGTCGGCCGGGGAGCTGTTTTTT. It encodes CAWSFRDRGSAGELFF. The whole variable domain, filled in from reference TRBV30 and TRBJ2-2, reads SQTIHQWPATLVQPVGSPLSLECTVEGTSNPNLYWYRQAAGRGLQLLFYSVGIGQISSEVPQNLSASRPQDRQFILSSKKLLLSDSGFYLCAWSFRDRGSAGELFFGEGSRLTVL.

This clone has only a few counts. V gene TRBV4-2 combines with J gene TRBJ2-5; D is unresolved. The germline V and J ends were trimmed by 2 bases and 5 bases, with 15 bases remaining between them. From germline, CDR1 is LGHNA and CDR2 YNFKEQ. The CDR3 is 15 amino acids. This chain's CDR3 is CASSQHRAAYETQYF. Written as DNA, the CDR3 is TGTGCCAGCAGCCAACACCGGGCAGCCTATGAGACCCAGTACTTC.

The V and J genes are TRBV7-9 and TRBJ1-4; D gene unclear. Trimming removed 2 bases from V and 8 bases from J, with 6 bases in between. Germline loops: CDR1 SEHNR, CDR2 FQNEAQ (reference sequence). The CDR3 extends over 12 amino acids. CDR3 nucleotides: TGTGCCAGCAGCTTAAAGGGCGAAAAACTGTTTTTT. Translating it yields CASSLKGEKLFF.

The rearrangement joins TRBV7-2 to TRBJ2-7, with D hard to call. The germline V gene encodes CDR1 SGHTA and CDR2 FQGNSA. V lost 6 bases, J lost 6 bases, and 12 bases lay in between. This CDR3 contains 12 residues. Written as DNA, the CDR3 is TGTGCCAGCAGTTCAGAGACGACCGAGCAGTACTTC. Translated, it gives CASSSETTEQYF.

This chain connects TRBV19 to TRBJ1-5; D is uncertain. Germline V gives CDR1 LNHDA, CDR2 SQIVND (reference sequence). The CDR3 length is 14 residues. The ends were cut back, 6 bases at V and 4 bases at J, with 13 bases in the middle. For the CDR3, the DNA is TGTGCCAGTAGGGCATTGATGGGGAATCAGCCCCAGCATTTT. Translating it yields CASRALMGNQPQHF. Looking up the rest from reference TRBV19 and TRBJ1-5 gives the full variable domain: DGGITQSPKYLFRKEGQNVTLSCEQNLNHDAMYWYRQDPGQGLRLIYYSQIVNDFQKGDIAEGYSVSREKKESFPLTVTSAQKNPTAFYLCASRALMGNQPQHFGDGTRLSIL.

This sequence joins TRBV11-2 and TRBJ1-2; 12 nucleotides agree with TRBD1. This CDR3 is built from 18 residues. The germline V gene has CDR1 SGHAT and CDR2 FQNNGV. Trimming removed 5 bases from V and 3 bases from J; junction bases left unmatched: 13. The CDR3 DNA reads as TGTGCCAGCAGCGTAATCCGGGACAGGGGGCGCGCGGACTATGGCTACACCTTC. Encoded protein: CASSVIRDRGRADYGYTF.

The CDR3 DNA reads TGTGCCAGCAGCTTAGATCAGGGGGCCGGCTACGAGCAGTACTTC. It encodes CASSLDQGAGYEQYF. The chain has TRBV7-6 and TRBJ2-7; 8 nucleotides match TRBD1. V trimming: 1 base; J trimming: 3 bases; junction bases outside the gene matches: 5. Germline V gene lookup returns CDR1 SGHVS and CDR2 FNYEAQ. This CDR3 is 15 amino acids long.

The V gene is TRBV7-7, the J gene TRBJ2-7; D remains unclear. Trimming stripped 1 base from V and 5 bases from J, with 9 bases between. The germline V gene encodes CDR1 SSHAT and CDR2 FNYEAQ (reference sequence). The CDR3 runs 13 residues. The CDR3 sequence: CASSLGRLNEQYF. In DNA, the CDR3 is TGTGCCAGCAGCTTAGGGCGGCTTAACGAGCAGTACTTC.

The gene calls are TRBV9 and TRBJ1-1; possibly TRBD1 for D (6 bases). Germline V gives CDR1 SGDLS, CDR2 YYNGEE. The V end was cut by 4 bases, the J end by 3 bases, with 16 bases between. CDR3 length equals 15 residues. The CDR3 region has the DNA TGTGCCAGCAGCACGTTACAGGGATTGGACACTGAAGCTTTCTTT. This encodes CASSTLQGLDTEAFF.

This chain uses TRBV7-8 with TRBJ1-2; D is uncertain. The CDR3 sequence is 16 residues long. V dropped 1 base and J dropped 0 bases, with 12 bases sitting between them. The germline V gene encodes CDR1 SGHVS and CDR2 FQNEAQ. The CDR3 is CASSLGFGKANYGYTF. DNA for the CDR3: TGTGCCAGCAGCTTAGGGTTCGGAAAAGCTAACTATGGCTACACCTTC.

The chain carries TRBV6-5 and TRBJ2-2; 8 bases map to TRBD1. The V gene's germline CDR1 is MNHEY and CDR2 SVGAGI. The CDR3 loop spans 15 amino acids. After removal of 2 bases from V and 5 bases from J, the junction contained 4 bases not matched to a gene. CDR3 loop: CASSYPDRVTGELFF. DNA of the CDR3: TGTGCCAGCAGTTACCCGGACAGGGTAACCGGGGAGCTGTTTTTT.